The entry below describes one T cell receptor beta chain. Its antigen is undetermined. Germline-derived CDR1 and CDR2 are ENHRY and SYGVKD. The CDR3 sequence is 18 residues long. With V trimmed by 10 bases and J by 5 bases, 21 bases remained unmatched. This specimen comes from a study of T cells after yellow fever vaccination. Study background: SMART-Seq v4 Ultra Low Input handled preparation of low-cell-number fractions.

TCRdb reprocessed the 5' RACE reads with MiXCR, giving one entry per CDR3 protein. The sample has a few hundred thousand distinct CDR3 sequences; approximately 13% are singletons. Whole-study findings and limits: The secondary response was weaker, and its peak arrived faster, on day 5 versus 15. Although most clonotypes did not, a small share appeared in both CD4 and CD8 compartments. The booster response re-showed most primary clones: over 95% CD4, around 90% CD8.

This chain links TRBV10-3 with TRBJ2-3; 10 positions agree with TRBD1. The sequence was collected from a man between 25 and 39 years old who received the YFV17D yellow fever vaccine. This sample comprised CD4+ T cells sorted from PBMCs, obtained 45 days after the yellow fever booster vaccination. CDR3 DNA: TGTGCCACCTATCCGAACTTCGGGACAGGGGACGAGGTAGATACGCAGTATTTT. Its translation: CATYPNFGTGDEVDTQYF.